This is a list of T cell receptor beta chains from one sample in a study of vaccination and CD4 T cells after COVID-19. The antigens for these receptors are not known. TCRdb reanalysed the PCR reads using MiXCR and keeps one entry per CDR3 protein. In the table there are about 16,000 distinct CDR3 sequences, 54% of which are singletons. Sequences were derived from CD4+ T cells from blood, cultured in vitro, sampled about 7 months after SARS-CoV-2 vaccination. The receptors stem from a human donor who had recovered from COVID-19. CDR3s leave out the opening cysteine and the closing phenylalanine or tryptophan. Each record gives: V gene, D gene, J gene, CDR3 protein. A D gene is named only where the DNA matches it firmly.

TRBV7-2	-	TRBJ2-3	ASTYLTADTQY
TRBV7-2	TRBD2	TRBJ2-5	ASSRAGEETQY
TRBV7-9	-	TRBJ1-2	ASSLGGTPGLGGYT
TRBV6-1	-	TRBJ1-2	ASSGLTTGNNYGYT
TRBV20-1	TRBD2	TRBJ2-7	SAAGGLAGSYEQY
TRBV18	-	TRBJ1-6	ASSPALQRAGSPLH
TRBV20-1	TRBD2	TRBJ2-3	SAGLAGASSTDTQY
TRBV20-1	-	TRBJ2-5	SASLGTKQETQY
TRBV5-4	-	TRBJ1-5	ASSPDTDQPQH
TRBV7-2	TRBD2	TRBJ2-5	ASKPKGLAGGLWETQY
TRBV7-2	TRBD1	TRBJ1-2	ASSQGTVLNYGYT
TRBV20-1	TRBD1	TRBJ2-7	SARDRRTGANSYEQY
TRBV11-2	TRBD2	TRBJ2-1	ASSPRRELAGNEQF
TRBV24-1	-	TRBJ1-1	ATRDEGGGNTEAF
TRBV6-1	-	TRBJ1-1	ASSGQTMNTEAF
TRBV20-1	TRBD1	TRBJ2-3	SASDRGIADTQY
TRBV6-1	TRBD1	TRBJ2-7	ASSDRAGTEGYEQY
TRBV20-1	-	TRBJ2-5	SASDPGPPKETQY
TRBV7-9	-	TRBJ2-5	ASSSQGAGAETQY
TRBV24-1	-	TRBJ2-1	ATSAVSASYNEQF
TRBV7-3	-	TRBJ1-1	ASSPTANTEAF
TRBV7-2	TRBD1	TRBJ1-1	ASSYDRGGTEAF
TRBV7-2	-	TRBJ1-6	ASSADGALGPLH
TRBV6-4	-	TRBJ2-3	ASGGTAGDTQY
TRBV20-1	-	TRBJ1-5	SARQESNQPQH
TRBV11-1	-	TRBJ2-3	ASSLSALTDTQY
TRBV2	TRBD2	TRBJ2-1	ASTGLAGQYNEQF
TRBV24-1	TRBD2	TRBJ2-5	ATSEPPGLAGVRATQY
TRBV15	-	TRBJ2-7	ATSRDRLLGEQY
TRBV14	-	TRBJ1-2	ASSQVLADYGYT
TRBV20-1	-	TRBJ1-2	SALRVGGYT
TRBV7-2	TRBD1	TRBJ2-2	ASSLDRGSTGELF
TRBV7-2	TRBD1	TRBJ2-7	ASSAYRGRLQEQY
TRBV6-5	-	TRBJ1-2	ASSLHGANYGYT
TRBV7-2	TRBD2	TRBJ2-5	ASRVMGGIQETQY
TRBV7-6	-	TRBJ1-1	ASSRIAGPLQTEAF
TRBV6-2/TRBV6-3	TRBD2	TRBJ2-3	ASVRAGGTDTQY
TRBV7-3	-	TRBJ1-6	ASSFEANSPLH
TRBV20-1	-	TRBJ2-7	SARGALYEQY
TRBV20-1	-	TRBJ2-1	SARARTRGDSEQF
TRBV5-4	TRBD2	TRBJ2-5	ASSFAAGAQETQY
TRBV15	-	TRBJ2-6	ATSRVRAGANVLT
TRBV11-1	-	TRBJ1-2	ASSARGTRFGYT
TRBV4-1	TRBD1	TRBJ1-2	ASSLLGQTNYGYT
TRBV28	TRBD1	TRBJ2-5	ASSTSGGTGETQY
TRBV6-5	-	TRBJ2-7	ASSYSGVYEQY
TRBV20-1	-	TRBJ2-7	SALKDHSVYEQY
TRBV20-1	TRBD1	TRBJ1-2	SVTPTDREGDGYT
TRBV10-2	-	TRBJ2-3	ASTQRESTDTQY